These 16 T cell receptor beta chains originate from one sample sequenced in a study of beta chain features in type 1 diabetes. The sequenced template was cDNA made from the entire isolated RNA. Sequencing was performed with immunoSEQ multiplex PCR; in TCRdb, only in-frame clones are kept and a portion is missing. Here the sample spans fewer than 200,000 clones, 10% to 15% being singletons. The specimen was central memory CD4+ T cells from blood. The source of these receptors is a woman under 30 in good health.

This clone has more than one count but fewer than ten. In DNA form, the CDR3 reads TGTGCCAGCAGCGTAGAGGCCCCGGGCGAGCAGTACTTC. Amino acid sequence: CASSVEAPGEQYF. The chain combines TRBV9 with TRBJ2-7; no firm D call. V was cut by 0 bases and J by 6 bases, with 10 bases left in between. This CDR3 contains 13 residues. Germline V gene data show CDR1 as SGDLS and CDR2 as YYNGEE.

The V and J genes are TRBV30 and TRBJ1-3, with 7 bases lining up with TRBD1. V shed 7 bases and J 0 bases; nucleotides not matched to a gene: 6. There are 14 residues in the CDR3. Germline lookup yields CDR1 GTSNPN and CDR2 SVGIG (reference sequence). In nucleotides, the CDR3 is TGTGCCTCTTCACAGGGGTTCTCTGGAAACACCATATATTTT. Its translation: CASSQGFSGNTIYF.

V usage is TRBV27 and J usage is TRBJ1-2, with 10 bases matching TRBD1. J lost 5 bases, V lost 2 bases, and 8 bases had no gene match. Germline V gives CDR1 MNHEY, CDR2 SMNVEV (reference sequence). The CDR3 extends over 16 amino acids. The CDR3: CASSLRTGTGEYGYTF. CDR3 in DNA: TGTGCCAGCAGTTTAAGAACCGGGACAGGGGAGTATGGCTACACCTTC.

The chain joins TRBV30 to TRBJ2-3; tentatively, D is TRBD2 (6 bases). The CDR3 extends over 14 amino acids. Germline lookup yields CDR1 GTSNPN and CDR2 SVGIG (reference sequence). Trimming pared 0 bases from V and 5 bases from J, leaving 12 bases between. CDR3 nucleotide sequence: TGTGCCTGGAGTGTTTCTCGGCGGGGAGATACGCAGTATTTT. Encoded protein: CAWSVSRRGDTQYF.

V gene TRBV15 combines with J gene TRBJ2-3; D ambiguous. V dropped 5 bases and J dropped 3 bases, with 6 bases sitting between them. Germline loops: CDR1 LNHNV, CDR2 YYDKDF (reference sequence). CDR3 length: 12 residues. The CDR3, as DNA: TGTGCCACCAGCCCCAGTACAGATACGCAGTATTTT. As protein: CATSPSTDTQYF. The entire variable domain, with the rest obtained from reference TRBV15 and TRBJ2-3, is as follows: DAMVIQNPRYQVTQFGKPVTLSCSQTLNHNVMYWYQQKSSQAPKLLFHYYDKDFNNEADTPDNFQSRRPNTSFCFLDIRSPGLGDTAMYLCATSPSTDTQYFGPGTRLTVL.

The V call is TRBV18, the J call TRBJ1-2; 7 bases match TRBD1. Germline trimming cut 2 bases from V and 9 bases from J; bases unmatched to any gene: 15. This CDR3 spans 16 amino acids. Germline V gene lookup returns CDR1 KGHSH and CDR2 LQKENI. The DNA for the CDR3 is TGTGCCAGCTCACCAACGACCGCGAAGGGGGCGAATAGCTACACCTTC. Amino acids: CASSPTTAKGANSYTF.

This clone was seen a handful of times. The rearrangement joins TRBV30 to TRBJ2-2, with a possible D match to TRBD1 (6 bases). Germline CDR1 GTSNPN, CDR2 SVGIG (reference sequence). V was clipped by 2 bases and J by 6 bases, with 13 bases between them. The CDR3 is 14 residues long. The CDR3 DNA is TGTGCCTGGAGTAGACAGGTTTCCGCCGGGGAGCTGTTTTTT. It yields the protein CAWSRQVSAGELFF.

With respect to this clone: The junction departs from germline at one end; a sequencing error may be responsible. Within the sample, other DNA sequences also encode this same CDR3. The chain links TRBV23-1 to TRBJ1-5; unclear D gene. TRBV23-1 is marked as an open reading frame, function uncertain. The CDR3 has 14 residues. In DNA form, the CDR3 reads TGCGCCAGCAGTCAAAGAGATAGCAATCAGCCCCAGCACTTT. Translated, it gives CASSQRDSNQPQHF.

The CDR3 loop reads CASSRGRDTDYYGYTF. For the CDR3, the DNA is TGTGCCAGCAGCCGAGGCCGGGACACGGACTACTATGGCTACACCTTC. V gene TRBV14 combines with J gene TRBJ1-2; D is possibly TRBD1 (6 bases). CDR1 and CDR2 from the germline V gene are SGHDN and FVKESK. CDR3 size: 16 residues. V gave up 4 bases and J gave up 3 bases, with 18 bases separating them.

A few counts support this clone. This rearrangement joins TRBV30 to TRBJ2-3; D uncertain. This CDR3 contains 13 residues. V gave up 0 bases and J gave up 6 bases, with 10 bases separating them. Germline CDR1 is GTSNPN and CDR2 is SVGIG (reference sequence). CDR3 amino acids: CAWSVQSGDTQYF. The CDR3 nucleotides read TGTGCCTGGAGTGTACAGTCTGGGGATACGCAGTATTTT.

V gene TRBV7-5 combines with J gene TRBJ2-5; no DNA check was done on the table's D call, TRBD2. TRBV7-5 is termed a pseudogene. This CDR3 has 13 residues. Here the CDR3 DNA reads TGTGCCAGGATGGGGTGGGAGGGGGAGACCCAGTACTTC. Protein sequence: CARMGWEGETQYF.

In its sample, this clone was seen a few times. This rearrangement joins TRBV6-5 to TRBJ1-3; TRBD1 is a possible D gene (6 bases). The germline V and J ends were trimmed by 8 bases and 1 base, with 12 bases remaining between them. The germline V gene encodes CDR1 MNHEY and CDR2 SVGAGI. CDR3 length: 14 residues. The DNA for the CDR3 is TGTGCCAGCTCGGCCAGGGGATCTGGAAACACCATATATTTT. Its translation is CASSARGSGNTIYF.

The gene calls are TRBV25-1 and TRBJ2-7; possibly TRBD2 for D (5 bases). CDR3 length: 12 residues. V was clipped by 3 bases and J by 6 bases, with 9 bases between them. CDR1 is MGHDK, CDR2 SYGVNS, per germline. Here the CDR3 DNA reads TGTGCCAGCAGTGATAGAGGGTCCGAGCAGTACTTC. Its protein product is CASSDRGSEQYF.

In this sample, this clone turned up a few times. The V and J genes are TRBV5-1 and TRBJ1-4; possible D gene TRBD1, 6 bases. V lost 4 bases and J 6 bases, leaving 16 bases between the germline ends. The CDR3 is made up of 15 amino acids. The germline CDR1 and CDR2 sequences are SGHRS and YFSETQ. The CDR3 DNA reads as TGCGCCAGCAGCCTAACCCTAGGGGGGGATGAAAAACTGTTTTTT. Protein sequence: CASSLTLGGDEKLFF.

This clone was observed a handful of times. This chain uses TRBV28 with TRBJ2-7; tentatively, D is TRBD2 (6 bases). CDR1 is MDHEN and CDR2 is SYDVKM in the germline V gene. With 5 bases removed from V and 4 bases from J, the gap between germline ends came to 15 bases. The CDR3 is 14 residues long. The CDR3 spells CASSPDPGGYEQYF. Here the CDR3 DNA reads TGTGCCAGCAGTCCCGACCCTGGGGGGTACGAGCAGTACTTC.

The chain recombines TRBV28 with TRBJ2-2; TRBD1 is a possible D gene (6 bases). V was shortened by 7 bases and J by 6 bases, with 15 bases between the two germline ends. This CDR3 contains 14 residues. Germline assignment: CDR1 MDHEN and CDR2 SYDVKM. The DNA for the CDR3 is TGTGCCAGCACGCGACAGGACCTCGCCGGGGAGCTGTTTTTT. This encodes CASTRQDLAGELFF. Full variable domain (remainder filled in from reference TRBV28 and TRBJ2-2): DVKVTQSSRYLVKRTGEKVFLECVQDMDHENMFWYRQDPGLGLRLIYFSYDVKMKEKGDIPEGYSVSREKKERFSLILESASTNQTSMYLCASTRQDLAGELFFGEGSRLTVL.